This T cell receptor (beta chain) appears in the sequencing data of a study of blood T cell repertoires in COVID-19. The method was immunoSEQ multiplex PCR; TCRdb's version includes in-frame clones alone and lacks a portion of them. This sample has roughly 200,000 clones; around 79% occur once, and the top ten carry under 7%. V was pared by 1 base and J by 4 bases, with 11 bases between. Germline V gene data show CDR1 as SGHVS and CDR2 as FQNEAQ. This CDR3 spans 14 amino acids. V usage is TRBV7-8 and J usage is TRBJ2-7; D is possibly TRBD2 (5 bases). The sample comprised peripheral blood. The receptor was derived from a woman aged 40 to 49 with COVID-19, enrolled during active disease. As DNA, the CDR3 is TGTGCCAGCAGCTTAGATCTTGGCGGGTACGAGCAGTACTTC. The encoded protein is CASSLDLGGYEQYF.